A selection of T cell receptor beta chains follows, all from one sample in a study of T-cell memory formation after mild COVID-19. TCRdb called the 5' RACE reads again in MiXCR, with one record for every CDR3 protein. The table lists about 180,000 distinct CDR3 sequences, approximately 16% of them singletons. Sequenced input: PBMCs or a T cell subset sorted from them (not recorded which). All receptors derive from an adult woman who had mild COVID-19 (a few samples of this study predate the infection). Cell type and time point are not known. Each CDR3 is given with its conserved first and last residue. Fields, in order: V gene, clone size, D gene, J gene, CDR3 protein, CDR3 DNA. A D gene is named only where the DNA matches it firmly. Expanded clones get a size class; other rows say once, few or many, or leave the size out.

v_call: TRBV6-5
clone_size: .
d_call: TRBD1
j_call: TRBJ2-3
cdr3_aa: CASSPSGTGDTDTQYF
cdr3_nt: TGTGCCAGCAGTCCCTCCGGGACAGGGGACACAGATACGCAGTATTTT

v_call: TRBV12-3/TRBV12-4
clone_size: .
d_call: .
j_call: TRBJ2-7
cdr3_aa: CASVLSSSPTYEQYF
cdr3_nt: TGTGCCAGCGTATTGTCGAGCAGCCCGACCTACGAGCAGTACTTC

v_call: TRBV12-3/TRBV12-4
clone_size: .
d_call: TRBD1
j_call: TRBJ1-1
cdr3_aa: CASSLTGGRNTEAFF
cdr3_nt: TGTGCCAGCAGTTTGACAGGGGGTCGGAACACTGAAGCTTTCTTT

v_call: TRBV6-2/TRBV6-3
clone_size: .
d_call: .
j_call: TRBJ1-1
cdr3_aa: CASNPGASRTTEAFF
cdr3_nt: TGTGCCAGCAATCCGGGGGCCAGCAGGACCACTGAAGCTTTCTTT

v_call: TRBV7-8
clone_size: .
d_call: .
j_call: TRBJ1-1
cdr3_aa: CASSFTRGAGTEAFF
cdr3_nt: TGTGCCAGCAGCTTCACCCGGGGGGCAGGCACTGAAGCTTTCTTT

v_call: TRBV7-3
clone_size: few
d_call: TRBD2
j_call: TRBJ2-5
cdr3_aa: CASSPLAGAPQETQYF
cdr3_nt: TGTGCCAGCAGCCCCTTAGCGGGAGCACCTCAAGAGACCCAGTACTTC

v_call: TRBV6-1
clone_size: .
d_call: .
j_call: TRBJ2-6
cdr3_aa: CASRDGGSGANVLTF
cdr3_nt: TGTGCCAGCAGGGACGGGGGCTCTGGGGCCAACGTCCTGACTTTC

v_call: TRBV24-1
clone_size: many
d_call: .
j_call: TRBJ2-3
cdr3_aa: CATSSTVGGVIADTQYF
cdr3_nt: TGTGCCACCAGCTCGACTGTCGGCGGGGTTATCGCAGATACGCAGTATTTT

v_call: TRBV30
clone_size: .
d_call: .
j_call: TRBJ2-4
cdr3_aa: CAWSFGTRNIQYF
cdr3_nt: TGTGCCTGGAGTTTCGGGACCCGAAACATTCAGTACTTC

v_call: TRBV24-1
clone_size: .
d_call: TRBD2
j_call: TRBJ2-1
cdr3_aa: CATSDPQLAGRNEQFF
cdr3_nt: TGTGCCACCAGTGATCCCCAGCTAGCGGGAAGGAATGAGCAGTTCTTC

v_call: TRBV15
clone_size: .
d_call: TRBD1
j_call: TRBJ1-6
cdr3_aa: CATSRGGTGDSPLHF
cdr3_nt: TGTGCCACCAGCAGAGGCGGAACAGGGGATTCACCCCTCCACTTT

v_call: TRBV12-3/TRBV12-4
clone_size: many
d_call: .
j_call: TRBJ2-7
cdr3_aa: CASSLHEFAGRYEQYF
cdr3_nt: TGTGCCAGCAGTTTGCATGAGTTTGCGGGACGCTACGAGCAGTACTTC

v_call: TRBV12-3/TRBV12-4
clone_size: .
d_call: .
j_call: TRBJ2-7
cdr3_aa: CASSLRGNNEQYF
cdr3_nt: TGTGCCAGCAGTTTACGGGGGAACAACGAGCAGTACTTC

v_call: TRBV3-1
clone_size: .
d_call: .
j_call: TRBJ2-1
cdr3_aa: CASSQEIVSYNEQFF
cdr3_nt: TGTGCCAGCAGCCAAGAGATAGTCTCCTACAATGAGCAGTTCTTC

v_call: TRBV7-3
clone_size: .
d_call: TRBD2
j_call: TRBJ2-5
cdr3_aa: CASSPLGTSRKETQYF
cdr3_nt: TGTGCCAGCAGCCCGCTCGGGACTAGCCGTAAAGAGACCCAGTACTTC

v_call: TRBV9
clone_size: .
d_call: .
j_call: TRBJ2-7
cdr3_aa: CASSPGTWGGEQYF
cdr3_nt: TGTGCCAGCAGCCCAGGGACATGGGGCGGAGAGCAGTACTTC

v_call: TRBV20-1
clone_size: many
d_call: TRBD1
j_call: TRBJ2-7
cdr3_aa: CSALDRAYEQYF
cdr3_nt: TGCAGTGCTCTCGACAGGGCCTACGAGCAGTACTTC

v_call: TRBV19
clone_size: few
d_call: TRBD1
j_call: TRBJ2-1
cdr3_aa: CASSIGRDRGHNEQFF
cdr3_nt: TGTGCCAGTAGTATAGGTCGGGACAGGGGGCACAATGAGCAGTTCTTC

v_call: TRBV11-2
clone_size: .
d_call: TRBD1
j_call: TRBJ2-3
cdr3_aa: CASTRYRDRDTDTQYF
cdr3_nt: TGTGCCAGCACAAGGTACCGGGACAGGGACACAGATACGCAGTATTTT

v_call: TRBV12-3/TRBV12-4
clone_size: .
d_call: .
j_call: TRBJ1-1
cdr3_aa: CASSNRVQAFF
cdr3_nt: TGTGCCAGCAGCAACCGGGTCCAAGCTTTCTTT

v_call: TRBV19
clone_size: few
d_call: .
j_call: TRBJ2-3
cdr3_aa: CASGGRRTDTQYF
cdr3_nt: TGTGCCAGTGGGGGAAGGCGCACAGATACGCAGTATTTT

v_call: TRBV18
clone_size: .
d_call: .
j_call: TRBJ1-1
cdr3_aa: CASSPRSVNTEAFF
cdr3_nt: TGTGCCAGCTCCCCGCGTTCGGTGAACACTGAAGCTTTCTTT

v_call: TRBV12-3/TRBV12-4
clone_size: few
d_call: TRBD1
j_call: TRBJ1-2
cdr3_aa: CASSLSTGARGGYTF
cdr3_nt: TGTGCCAGCAGTTTAAGTACAGGGGCAAGAGGAGGCTACACCTTC

v_call: TRBV27
clone_size: .
d_call: TRBD1
j_call: TRBJ1-6
cdr3_aa: CASSFYGQVGNSPLHF
cdr3_nt: TGTGCCAGCAGTTTCTATGGACAGGTGGGCAATTCACCCCTCCACTTT

v_call: TRBV4-1
clone_size: .
d_call: .
j_call: TRBJ1-3
cdr3_aa: CASSPMRGANTIYF
cdr3_nt: TGCGCCAGCAGCCCTATGAGGGGGGCAAACACCATATATTTT

v_call: TRBV30
clone_size: .
d_call: .
j_call: TRBJ1-1
cdr3_aa: CAWDPKNTEAFF
cdr3_nt: TGTGCCTGGGACCCCAAGAACACTGAAGCTTTCTTT

v_call: TRBV5-5
clone_size: few
d_call: .
j_call: TRBJ2-2
cdr3_aa: CASSAGPSVPTGELFF
cdr3_nt: TGTGCCAGCAGCGCCGGACCCTCCGTACCTACCGGGGAGCTGTTTTTT

v_call: TRBV12-3/TRBV12-4
clone_size: few
d_call: TRBD1
j_call: TRBJ1-3
cdr3_aa: CASSLGDRGFGNTIYF
cdr3_nt: TGTGCCAGCAGCCTGGGGGACAGGGGGTTCGGAAACACCATATATTTT

v_call: TRBV11-3
clone_size: .
d_call: TRBD1
j_call: TRBJ2-4
cdr3_aa: CASSFSGTGGQGNIQYF
cdr3_nt: TGTGCCAGCAGCTTCTCCGGGACAGGGGGCCAGGGAAACATTCAGTACTTC

v_call: TRBV29-1
clone_size: .
d_call: TRBD1
j_call: TRBJ2-7
cdr3_aa: CSVEDRGRGLYEQYF
cdr3_nt: TGCAGCGTTGAAGATCGAGGCAGGGGGCTCTACGAGCAGTACTTC

v_call: TRBV9
clone_size: few
d_call: TRBD1
j_call: TRBJ2-3
cdr3_aa: CASSVAGGPTQYF
cdr3_nt: TGTGCCAGCAGCGTAGCAGGGGGCCCCACGCAGTATTTT

v_call: TRBV5-1
clone_size: .
d_call: .
j_call: TRBJ1-1
cdr3_aa: CASRSGGGRSEAFF
cdr3_nt: TGCGCCAGCAGGAGCGGCGGGGGCAGGAGTGAAGCTTTCTTT

v_call: TRBV2
clone_size: few
d_call: .
j_call: TRBJ2-1
cdr3_aa: CAIGLSSYNEQFF
cdr3_nt: TGTGCCATAGGACTCAGCTCCTACAATGAGCAGTTCTTC

v_call: TRBV3-1
clone_size: .
d_call: .
j_call: TRBJ2-1
cdr3_aa: CASSQERLAAVPQFF
cdr3_nt: TGTGCCAGCAGCCAAGAGCGTTTAGCGGCCGTTCCCCAGTTCTTC

v_call: TRBV18
clone_size: .
d_call: .
j_call: TRBJ2-7
cdr3_aa: CASSPPSGSSYEQYF
cdr3_nt: TGTGCCAGCTCACCACCGTCCGGGAGCTCCTACGAGCAGTACTTC

v_call: TRBV7-8
clone_size: many
d_call: .
j_call: TRBJ2-1
cdr3_aa: CASRVPGQRNNEQFF
cdr3_nt: TGTGCCAGCAGAGTACCGGGACAACGTAATAATGAGCAGTTCTTC

v_call: TRBV5-1
clone_size: .
d_call: .
j_call: TRBJ2-3
cdr3_aa: CASWNRLDLKDTQYF
cdr3_nt: TGCGCCAGCTGGAACCGACTAGACCTGAAGGATACGCAGTATTTT

v_call: TRBV2
clone_size: few
d_call: TRBD1
j_call: TRBJ1-5
cdr3_aa: CASSSRGLGNQPQHF
cdr3_nt: TGTGCCAGCAGCTCCAGGGGGTTGGGCAATCAGCCCCAGCATTTT

v_call: TRBV14
clone_size: .
d_call: TRBD1
j_call: TRBJ2-1
cdr3_aa: CASSPRTGDNEQFF
cdr3_nt: TGTGCCAGCAGCCCGCGGACAGGCGACAATGAGCAGTTCTTC

v_call: TRBV4-1
clone_size: few
d_call: .
j_call: TRBJ2-7
cdr3_aa: CASSQEPRGGYEQYF
cdr3_nt: TGCGCCAGCAGCCAAGAACCCAGGGGCGGGTACGAGCAGTACTTC

v_call: TRBV5-1
clone_size: many
d_call: .
j_call: TRBJ2-2
cdr3_aa: CASSFAGSGELFF
cdr3_nt: TGCGCCAGCAGCTTTGCGGGGTCCGGGGAGCTGTTTTTT

v_call: TRBV9
clone_size: .
d_call: .
j_call: TRBJ1-3
cdr3_aa: CASSVDGGTGNTIYF
cdr3_nt: TGTGCCAGCAGCGTAGATGGAGGGACTGGAAACACCATATATTTT